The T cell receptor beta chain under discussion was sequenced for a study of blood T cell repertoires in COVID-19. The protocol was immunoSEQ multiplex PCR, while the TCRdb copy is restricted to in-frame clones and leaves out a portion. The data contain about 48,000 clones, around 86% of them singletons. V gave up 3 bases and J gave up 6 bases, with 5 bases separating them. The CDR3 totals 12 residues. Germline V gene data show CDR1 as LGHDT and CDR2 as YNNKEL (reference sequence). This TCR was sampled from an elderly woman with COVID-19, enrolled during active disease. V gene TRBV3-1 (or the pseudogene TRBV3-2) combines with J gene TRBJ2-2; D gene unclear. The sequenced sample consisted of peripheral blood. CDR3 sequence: CASSHTPGELFF. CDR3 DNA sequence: TGTGCCAGCAGCCATACACCCGGGGAGCTGTTTTTT.